This TCR beta chain was documented in a study of multiple sclerosis patients with progressive multifocal leukoencephalopathy. The time point here: time of PML onset. T3 refers to blood collected at the onset of PML. The CDR3 totals 15 residues. Per germline, CDR1 MNHEY and CDR2 SVGAGI. V lost 2 bases and J lost 2, with 12 bases in between. Synthetic inline TR CDR3 controls covering all V-J pairings were spiked into each PCR. The method was immunoSEQ multiplex PCR; TCRdb's version includes in-frame clones alone and lacks a portion of them. Seen here are fewer than 40,000 clones, less than 90% observed once, and the top ten hold about 3.2%.

The clonotype originates from a human donor with progressive multifocal leukoencephalopathy. The source was PBMCs, collected from a patient treated with natalizumab. V gene TRBV6-5 combines with J gene TRBJ1-2; a weak D match, TRBD1 (5 bases). CDR3 DNA sequence: TGTGCCAGCAGTTACCGGGCAGGGTCGAACTATGGCTACACCTTC. Its protein product is CASSYRAGSNYGYTF.